This T cell receptor beta chain came from a study of T cells in Graves' hyperthyroidism and ophthalmopathy. Study observations and caveats: Stable hyperthyroidism was separated from ophthalmopathy by a model based on 13 V-J features.

As to this clonotype: Its antigen is unidentified.

Aged 18 to 65, the patients had hyperthyroidism that was newly diagnosed and had lasted under 2 months. Uncontrolled infection, other autoimmune disease, pregnancy and lactation each barred patients from inclusion. Fresh peripheral blood, under 13 ml, was the source of the PBMCs. TCR beta CDR3 sequences were amplified from RNA transcripts. Primed by the HTBI set, a first-round RT-PCR was run on the TCR CDR3. TCRdb processed the multiplex PCR reads anew with MiXCR; each CDR3 protein has one entry. There are roughly 300,000 distinct CDR3 sequences in the sample; roughly 18% occur only once, and approximately 49% lies in the top ten. From germline, CDR1 is SGHKS and CDR2 YYEKEE (reference sequence). The CDR3 spans 14 residues. Trimming removed 5 bases at V and 3 bases at J, with 15 bases between.

This receptor was obtained from a woman in her 50s with Graves' hyperthyroidism. Material: blood. The chain links TRBV5-5 to TRBJ2-7, with D unclear. CDR3 protein: CASSVLQSYYEQYF. Written as DNA, the CDR3 is TGTGCCAGCAGTGTCCTCCAAAGCTACTACGAGCAGTACTTC.